This TCR beta chain was documented in a study of shared clonotypes between healthy human individuals. Turning to the study itself: In total, the donors were a couple of women and a few men aged 18 to 49. CD4 naive and CD4 memory each took three plates per donor, while CD8 naive took two and CD8 memory one. The study, taken as a whole, reports: Clonotype sharing among donors, it was expected, would be affected by sequencing depth.

Donors had no recently reported acute infections or vaccinations and were HIV-negative. The CDR3 is 14 amino acids. Trimming took off 0 bases at V and 3 bases at J, with 11 bases between the two ends. The germline V gene has CDR1 SQVTM and CDR2 ANQGSEA. Produced via immunoSEQ multiplex PCR; TCRdb's table is partial and in-frame only. The data show fewer than 850,000 clones, about 90% seen once. As regards this clone: Its antigen remains unidentified.

This receptor was obtained from a young man in good health. Some clones in this sample may be carry-over from other donors' samples. This chain uses TRBV29-1 with TRBJ2-5, with D possibly being TRBD2 (6 bases). Material: memory CD8+ T cells from PBMCs. Subset: CD45RO+ cells pooled with CCR7-negative TemRA cells. The CDR3 region has the DNA TGCAGCGTTGAAGAGGGCCGCGGGGAAGAGACCCAGTACTTC. Translated, it gives CSVEEGRGEETQYF.